Below are 19 T cell receptor beta chains sequenced from a single sample in a study of molecular identifiers for immune sequencing clone quantification. TCRdb itself ran the PCR reads through MiXCR, one entry per CDR3 protein. This sample has just under 65,000 distinct CDR3 sequences; under 20% occur once, and the top ten carry 1.1% to 1.5%. Specimen: naive CD8+ T cells from blood, with Jurkat cell RNA spiked in. Subset noted: FACS-sorted CD8+CD4-CCR7+CD45RA+ naive T cells. The receptors were gathered from a human donor in good health. Some libraries in this study had Jurkat cell RNA spiked in.

This clonotype was seen ten or more times. This chain uses TRBV7-8 with TRBJ2-1; TRBD2 agrees at 13 bases. The CDR3 runs 18 residues. Germline V gives CDR1 SGHVS, CDR2 FQNEAQ. V trimming: 4 bases; J trimming: 8 bases; junction bases outside the gene matches: 14. CDR3 amino acids: CASSSKLAGLAGVHEQFF. The DNA of the CDR3 is TGTGCCAGCAGCTCCAAATTGGCCGGACTAGCGGGAGTGCATGAGCAGTTCTTC.

V usage is TRBV3-1 and J usage is TRBJ2-3, with 10 bases that match TRBD2. V lost 4 bases and J lost 4; bases outside the gene matches: 5. The germline CDR1 and CDR2 sequences are LGHDT and YNNKEL (reference sequence). The CDR3 is made up of 15 amino acids. CDR3 in DNA: TGTGCCAGCAGCCGCGGACTAGCGGTAGCAGATACGCAGTATTTT. Amino acids: CASSRGLAVADTQYF.

This clonotype was counted a single time. The gene calls are TRBV6-2 or TRBV6-3 and TRBJ2-3, with TRBD2 identical over 7 bases. Losses at the gene ends were 4 bases for V and 4 bases for J; bases not matched to a gene: 23. CDR1 is MNHEY and CDR2 is SVGEGT in the germline V gene. CDR3 length equals 20 residues. The CDR3 region has the DNA TGTGCCAGCAGTTTTGCCGATTCGGCGGGAGCCCCCCTATGGCCAGATACGCAGTATTTT. As protein: CASSFADSAGAPLWPDTQYF.

This clonotype was seen only once. This may stem from a read error, because a much larger clone lies one nucleotide away. The conserved final phenylalanine or tryptophan is absent from the CDR3, which likely points to a read error. The V call is TRBV11-2, the J call TRBJ1-3; 7 nucleotides line up with TRBD1. There are 18 residues in the CDR3. The V segment lost 1 base and the J segment 3 bases; nucleotides outside the gene matches: 12. Germline lookup yields CDR1 SGHAT and CDR2 FQNNGV. In DNA form, the CDR3 reads TGTGCCAGCAGCTTAGGCCCTTCTACAGGGGTTGATGGAAACACCATATATATT. Protein: CASSLGPSTGVDGNTIYI.

On this clonotype: The junction differs from germline at one of its ends, possibly a read error. This chain connects TRBV6-5 to TRBJ2-5; the match to TRBD1 covers 8 bases. Germline V gene data show CDR1 as MNHEY and CDR2 as SVGAGI. CDR3 length equals 15 residues. This CDR3 is CASSCSNTGGETQCF. Here the CDR3 DNA reads TGTGCCAGCAGTTGCTCGAATACAGGGGGAGAGACCCAGTGCTTC.

This clonotype was seen ten or more times. The rearrangement joins TRBV20-1 to TRBJ2-3, with D possibly matching TRBD2 (6 bases). CDR3 size: 13 residues. The germline V gene encodes CDR1 DFQATT and CDR2 SNEGSKA (reference sequence). Trimming took 7 bases from V and 6 from J, leaving 17 bases between them. The CDR3 DNA reads TGCAGTGTTTGGGCGGGATTGTCGGATACGCAGTATTTT. Translated, it gives CSVWAGLSDTQYF.

As regards this clonotype: A much larger clone lies one base from this, so it may be a read error. V usage is TRBV4-1 and J usage is TRBJ2-6; TRBD1 matches 7 bases. The CDR3 spans 21 residues. The germline V gene has CDR1 MGHRA and CDR2 YSYEKL. CDR3 in DNA: TGCGCCAGCAGCCAGACCGGTATTTTGGGGGACAGTATCTCTGGGGCCAACGTCCTGGCTTTC. Amino acid sequence: CASSQTGILGDSISGANVLAF.

The table lists this clonotype with a few counts. This chain joins TRBV12-5 and TRBJ1-1; D call uncertain. The germline V gene has CDR1 LGHNT and CDR2 FRNRAP. The CDR3 length is 16 residues. V gave up 6 bases and J gave up 0 bases, with 17 bases separating them. This chain's CDR3 is CASGPDVVEMNTEAFF. The CDR3, as DNA: TGTGCTAGTGGACCGGACGTAGTTGAAATGAACACTGAAGCTTTCTTT.

In this sample, this clonotype turned up many times. The gene calls are TRBV20-1 and TRBJ2-1; 11 bases are shared with TRBD2. After removal of 3 bases from V and 10 bases from J, the junction contained 8 bases not matched to a gene. In germline, CDR1 is DFQATT, CDR2 SNEGSKA (reference sequence). The CDR3 totals 14 residues. This CDR3 reads CSASGLAGGPEQFF. CDR3 sequence (DNA): TGCAGTGCTAGCGGTCTAGCGGGAGGACCCGAGCAGTTCTTC.

Ten or more counts support this clonotype. CDR3 amino acids: CASSSEPGLAGETQYF. The DNA for the CDR3 is TGTGCCAGCAGTTCCGAACCGGGGCTAGCGGGAGAGACCCAGTACTTC. This sequence joins TRBV6-6 and TRBJ2-5; 8 bases agree with TRBD2. Germline CDR1 and CDR2: MNHNY and SVGAGI (reference sequence). V dropped 4 bases and J dropped 4; count of bases not matched to a gene: 11. This CDR3 has 16 residues.

This clonotype was seen many times. The rearrangement joins TRBV25-1 to TRBJ1-1; D is possibly TRBD1 (5 bases). Deletions cut 2 bases from V and 0 bases from J, with 16 bases between. CDR3 length equals 17 residues. The germline gives CDR1 MGHDK, CDR2 SYGVNS. The CDR3 here is CASSEDYSTALNTEAFF. CDR3 coding DNA: TGTGCCAGCAGTGAAGATTATTCGACAGCCCTGAACACTGAAGCTTTCTTT.

V and J are TRBV12-3 or TRBV12-4 and TRBJ1-1; D is unresolved. This CDR3 spans 12 amino acids. Trimming shortened V by 3 bases and J by 7 bases, and 9 bases separated the two germline ends. CDR3 nucleotide sequence: TGTGCCAGCAGTTTCGGAGCAAATGAAGCTTTCTTT. Protein product: CASSFGANEAFF.

This clonotype was counted ten times or more. This chain joins TRBV12-3 or TRBV12-4 and TRBJ2-4, with D perhaps matching TRBD1 or TRBD2 (6 bases each). This CDR3 contains 15 residues. Trimming removed 3 bases at V and 3 bases at J, with 12 bases between. In nucleotides, the CDR3 is TGTGCCAGCAGTTTGGAGGGGGTTGGCAAAAACATTCAGTACTTC. This codes for CASSLEGVGKNIQYF.

This clonotype was seen many times. The chain carries TRBV30 and TRBJ2-7; 13 bases fit TRBD2. Trimming cost V 3 bases and J 7 bases; bases outside gene matches: 3. This CDR3 has 13 amino acids. Germline lookup yields CDR1 GTSNPN and CDR2 SVGIG (reference sequence). CDR3 amino acids: CAWSGLAGEEQYF. The CDR3 nucleotides read TGTGCCTGGAGCGGACTAGCGGGAGAGGAGCAGTACTTC.

Comment on this clonotype: This could be a read error, since a much larger clone is one nucleotide away. V and J are TRBV11-2 and TRBJ2-7, with D perhaps assigned TRBD1 or TRBD2 (5 bases each). In germline, CDR1 is SGHAT, CDR2 FQNNGV. The CDR3 is 16 amino acids. CDR3 in DNA: TGTGCCAGCAGCCCCCTCCAACTAGGGACCCACTACGAGCAGTGCTTC. Encoded protein: CASSPLQLGTHYEQCF.

There are many counts of this clonotype. The V and J genes are TRBV10-3 and TRBJ2-7; TRBD1 is a possible D gene (6 bases). The CDR3 has 14 residues. Per germline, CDR1 ENHRY and CDR2 SYGVKD. Trimming stripped 7 bases from V and 5 bases from J, with 18 bases between. The CDR3 is CAITHTGHSDEQYF. The CDR3 DNA reads TGTGCCATCACCCACACAGGGCACTCGGACGAGCAGTACTTC.

This clonotype was observed many times. Written as DNA, the CDR3 is TGTGCCAGCAGTGCAGACAGGGGGTCTGGAAACACCATATATTTT. Amino acid sequence: CASSADRGSGNTIYF. The chain is built from TRBV27 and TRBJ1-3, with 9 positions matching TRBD1. Germline assignment: CDR1 MNHEY and CDR2 SMNVEV (reference sequence). The CDR3 has 15 residues. V gave up 5 bases and J gave up 1 base; unmatched junction bases: 3.

This clonotype was found many times. The J gene is TRBJ2-7, the V gene TRBV27; weak D call: TRBD1 (5 bases). The germline CDR1 and CDR2 sequences are MNHEY and SMNVEV (reference sequence). The CDR3 totals 13 residues. Trimming removed 0 bases at V and 3 bases at J, with 6 bases between. The CDR3 DNA reads TGTGCCAGCAGTTTATCAGGGGACTACGAGCAGTACTTC. Its protein product is CASSLSGDYEQYF.

J is TRBJ2-1 and V is TRBV6-2 or TRBV6-3; TRBD2 aligns across 8 bases. The CDR3 extends over 16 amino acids. Germline V gives CDR1 MNHEY, CDR2 SVGEGT. Trimming at V came to 0 bases and at J to 5 bases, leaving 6 bases not matched to a gene. This CDR3 reads CASSYSLAGFNNEQFF. CDR3 DNA: TGTGCCAGCAGTTACTCTTTAGCGGGATTCAACAATGAGCAGTTCTTC.